The rows below give T cell receptor beta chains drawn from one sample of a study of a mutant IDH1 vaccine in newly diagnosed glioma. The assay was immunoSEQ multiplex PCR, and TCRdb's table has in-frame clones only and misses some. The top ten clones hold approximately 5% of a sample with some 130,000 clones, about four fifths of them seen once. No antigen has been assigned to these receptors. The source material was PBMCs, sampled from a glioma patient whose treatment included an IDH1 peptide vaccine. The receptors stem from a man aged 35 to 55 with glioma. The CDR3 runs from the conserved cysteine through the conserved F or W. Fields, in order: CDR3 length, J gene, V gene, clone size, D gene, CDR3 protein, CDR3 DNA. D genes are given only for firm matches. Only some rows state a clone size, as once, few, many or a class for expanded clones.

CDR3 length: 13
J gene: TRBJ1-2
V gene: TRBV2
clone size: .
D gene: TRBD1
CDR3 protein: CASRQGGLDGYTF
CDR3 DNA: TGTGCCAGTCGACAGGGGGGGCTGGATGGCTACACCTTC

CDR3 length: 15
J gene: TRBJ1-3
V gene: TRBV5-4
clone size: .
D gene: .
CDR3 protein: CASSSRQNSGNTIYF
CDR3 DNA: TGTGCCAGCAGCTCCAGACAGAACTCTGGAAACACCATATATTTT

CDR3 length: 14
J gene: TRBJ2-1
V gene: TRBV9
clone size: .
D gene: .
CDR3 protein: CASSPGGQINEQFF
CDR3 DNA: TGTGCCAGCAGCCCCGGGGGACAAATTAATGAGCAGTTCTTC

CDR3 length: 14
J gene: TRBJ2-7
V gene: TRBV10-1
clone size: few
D gene: TRBD1
CDR3 protein: CASSEGTGSYEQYF
CDR3 DNA: TGCGCCAGCAGTGAGGGGACAGGGTCCTACGAGCAGTACTTC

CDR3 length: 15
J gene: TRBJ1-2
V gene: TRBV19
clone size: .
D gene: .
CDR3 protein: CASSTSRQSSYGYTF
CDR3 DNA: TGTGCCAGTAGTACCTCCAGGCAGTCAAGTTATGGCTACACCTTC

CDR3 length: 15
J gene: TRBJ1-6
V gene: TRBV4-3
clone size: once
D gene: TRBD1
CDR3 protein: CASSQIRDSDSPLHF
CDR3 DNA: TGCGCCAGCAGCCAAATCCGGGACAGTGATTCACCCCTCCACTTT

CDR3 length: 17
J gene: TRBJ2-4
V gene: TRBV15
clone size: .
D gene: .
CDR3 protein: CATSRDTGRGAKNIQYF
CDR3 DNA: TGTGCCACCAGCAGAGATACGGGTCGAGGGGCCAAAAACATTCAGTACTTC

CDR3 length: 13
J gene: TRBJ2-2
V gene: TRBV15
clone size: .
D gene: .
CDR3 protein: CATSREDFGELFF
CDR3 DNA: TGTGCCACCAGCAGAGAGGATTTCGGGGAGCTGTTTTTT

CDR3 length: 13
J gene: TRBJ2-1
V gene: TRBV27
clone size: .
D gene: .
CDR3 protein: CASSSAGRDEQFF
CDR3 DNA: TGTGCCAGCAGTTCGGCGGGAAGGGATGAGCAGTTCTTC

CDR3 length: 15
J gene: TRBJ1-1
V gene: TRBV30
clone size: few
D gene: .
CDR3 protein: CAWSWGGTMNTEAFF
CDR3 DNA: TGTGCCTGGAGCTGGGGGGGCACCATGAACACTGAAGCTTTCTTT

CDR3 length: 14
J gene: TRBJ2-2
V gene: TRBV5-4
clone size: .
D gene: .
CDR3 protein: CASSLSWVAGELFF
CDR3 DNA: TGTGCCAGCAGCTTGTCTTGGGTGGCGGGGGAGCTGTTTTTT

CDR3 length: 13
J gene: TRBJ2-7
V gene: TRBV4-3
clone size: .
D gene: .
CDR3 protein: CASSQGDTYEQYF
CDR3 DNA: TGCGCCAGCAGCCAAGGGGACACCTACGAGCAGTACTTC

CDR3 length: 17
J gene: TRBJ2-1
V gene: TRBV5-6
clone size: .
D gene: TRBD2
CDR3 protein: CASSPDSGREGFGEQFF
CDR3 DNA: TGTGCCAGCAGCCCAGACTCAGGGCGGGAGGGGTTCGGTGAGCAGTTCTTC

CDR3 length: 13
J gene: TRBJ2-2
V gene: TRBV19
clone size: .
D gene: .
CDR3 protein: CATTDSNTGELFF
CDR3 DNA: TGTGCCACCACAGACTCGAACACCGGGGAGCTGTTTTTT

CDR3 length: 17
J gene: TRBJ2-5
V gene: TRBV21-1
clone size: once
D gene: .
CDR3 protein: CASSKVRSGSGQETQYF
CDR3 DNA: TGTGCCAGCAGCAAAGTGAGGAGCGGGAGTGGTCAAGAGACCCAGTACTTC

CDR3 length: 15
J gene: TRBJ1-5
V gene: TRBV2
clone size: few
D gene: .
CDR3 protein: CASSVGQGPNQPQHF
CDR3 DNA: TGTGCCAGCAGTGTAGGGCAGGGCCCCAATCAGCCCCAGCATTTT

CDR3 length: 16
J gene: TRBJ2-3
V gene: TRBV9
clone size: .
D gene: TRBD1
CDR3 protein: CASSARLGQLPDTQYF
CDR3 DNA: TGTGCCAGCAGCGCAAGATTGGGACAGCTCCCAGATACGCAGTATTTT

CDR3 length: 17
J gene: TRBJ2-1
V gene: TRBV4-2
clone size: once
D gene: .
CDR3 protein: CASSPGGGTGRFNEQFF
CDR3 DNA: TGTGCCAGCAGCCCCGGGGGGGGGACAGGGCGCTTCAATGAGCAGTTCTTC

CDR3 length: 14
J gene: TRBJ2-2
V gene: TRBV28
clone size: .
D gene: .
CDR3 protein: CASSNLLTAGELFF
CDR3 DNA: TGTGCCAGCAGTAACCTATTAACCGCCGGGGAGCTGTTTTTT

CDR3 length: 14
J gene: TRBJ1-4
V gene: TRBV6-5
clone size: .
D gene: .
CDR3 protein: CASSRTASNEKLFF
CDR3 DNA: TGTGCCAGCAGTCGGACGGCCTCTAATGAAAAACTGTTTTTT

CDR3 length: 15
J gene: TRBJ1-6
V gene: TRBV27
clone size: .
D gene: .
CDR3 protein: CASSLQGSYNSPLHF
CDR3 DNA: TGTGCCAGCAGCCTACAGGGCTCCTATAATTCACCCCTCCACTTT

CDR3 length: 12
J gene: TRBJ1-4
V gene: TRBV11-1
clone size: .
D gene: .
CDR3 protein: CASSLRNEKLFF
CDR3 DNA: TGTGCCAGCAGCTTACGTAACGAAAAACTGTTTTTT

CDR3 length: 12
J gene: TRBJ2-5
V gene: TRBV28
clone size: .
D gene: .
CDR3 protein: CASSSPVETQYF
CDR3 DNA: TGTGCCAGCAGTTCACCCGTGGAGACCCAGTACTTC

CDR3 length: 14
J gene: TRBJ1-2
V gene: TRBV4-3
clone size: .
D gene: .
CDR3 protein: CASSRAGEEYGYTF
CDR3 DNA: TGCGCCAGCAGCCGAGCGGGGGAGGAATATGGCTACACCTTC

CDR3 length: 17
J gene: TRBJ2-7
V gene: TRBV4-2
clone size: once
D gene: TRBD2
CDR3 protein: CASSQEPGLATTYEQYF
CDR3 DNA: TGTGCCAGCAGCCAAGAACCCGGACTAGCTACGACCTACGAGCAGTACTTC

CDR3 length: 15
J gene: TRBJ2-4
V gene: TRBV28
clone size: .
D gene: .
CDR3 protein: CASSHSRSTKNIQYF
CDR3 DNA: TGTGCCAGCAGTCATTCCAGAAGTACCAAAAACATTCAGTACTTC

CDR3 length: 14
J gene: TRBJ2-3
V gene: TRBV30
clone size: .
D gene: TRBD2
CDR3 protein: CAWSALRGGGAQYF
CDR3 DNA: TGTGCCTGGAGTGCGTTGCGGGGGGGCGGTGCGCAGTATTTT

CDR3 length: 16
J gene: TRBJ1-5
V gene: TRBV6-6
clone size: .
D gene: .
CDR3 protein: CASSYPLGGGNQPQHF
CDR3 DNA: TGTGCCAGCAGTTACCCCCTAGGAGGGGGCAATCAGCCCCAGCATTTT

CDR3 length: 15
J gene: TRBJ2-3
V gene: TRBV6-1
clone size: .
D gene: .
CDR3 protein: CASSVQGRLTDTQYF
CDR3 DNA: TGTGCCAGCAGTGTCCAGGGTCGCCTTACAGATACGCAGTATTTT

CDR3 length: 15
J gene: TRBJ1-2
V gene: TRBV6-1
clone size: .
D gene: .
CDR3 protein: CASSEGEEPNYGYTF
CDR3 DNA: TGTGCCAGCAGTGAAGGGGAGGAACCCAACTATGGCTACACCTTC